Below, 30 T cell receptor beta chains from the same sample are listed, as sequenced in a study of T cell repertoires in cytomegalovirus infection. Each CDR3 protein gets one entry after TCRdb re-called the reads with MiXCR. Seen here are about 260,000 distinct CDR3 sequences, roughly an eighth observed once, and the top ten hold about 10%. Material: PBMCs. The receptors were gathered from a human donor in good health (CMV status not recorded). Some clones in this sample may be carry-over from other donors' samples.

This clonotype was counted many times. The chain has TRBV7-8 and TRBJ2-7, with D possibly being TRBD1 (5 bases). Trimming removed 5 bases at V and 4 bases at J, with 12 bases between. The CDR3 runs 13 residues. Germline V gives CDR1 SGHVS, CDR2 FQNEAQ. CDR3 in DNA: TGTGCCAGCAGCCCCAGGGTCGGTTACGAGCAGTACTTC. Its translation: CASSPRVGYEQYF.

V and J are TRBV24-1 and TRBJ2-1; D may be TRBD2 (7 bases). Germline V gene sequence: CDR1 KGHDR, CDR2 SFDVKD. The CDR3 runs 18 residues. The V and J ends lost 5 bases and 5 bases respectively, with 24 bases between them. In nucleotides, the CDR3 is TGTGCCACCAGTGGGCCTGGCGGGGACCCCGGGGGGCACAATGAGCAGTTCTTC. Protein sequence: CATSGPGGDPGGHNEQFF.

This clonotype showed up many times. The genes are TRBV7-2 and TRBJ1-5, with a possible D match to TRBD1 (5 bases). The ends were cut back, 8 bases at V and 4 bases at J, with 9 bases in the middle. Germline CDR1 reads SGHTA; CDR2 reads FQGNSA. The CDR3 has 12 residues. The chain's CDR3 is CASGDGNQPQHF. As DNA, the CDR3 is TGTGCCAGCGGGGACGGTAATCAGCCCCAGCATTTT. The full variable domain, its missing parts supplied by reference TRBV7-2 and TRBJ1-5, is GAGVSQSPSNKVTEKGKDVELRCDPISGHTALYWYRQSLGQGLEFLIYFQGNSAPDKSGLPSDRFSAERTGGSVSTLTIQRTQQEDSAVYLCASGDGNQPQHFGDGTRLSIL.

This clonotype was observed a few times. The CDR3 spells CSVVVGNTGELFF. Here the CDR3 DNA reads TGCAGCGTTGTAGTGGGAAACACCGGGGAGCTGTTTTTT. The chain uses TRBV29-1 and TRBJ2-2; D is undetermined. V was trimmed by 4 bases and J by 2 bases, leaving 8 bases between them. The CDR3 is 13 residues long. Germline lookup yields CDR1 SQVTM and CDR2 ANQGSEA.

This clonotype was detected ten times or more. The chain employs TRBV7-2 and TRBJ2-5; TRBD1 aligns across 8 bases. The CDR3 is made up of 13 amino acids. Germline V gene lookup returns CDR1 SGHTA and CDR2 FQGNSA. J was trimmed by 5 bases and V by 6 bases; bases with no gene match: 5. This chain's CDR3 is CASRYRGTETQYF. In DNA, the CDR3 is TGTGCCAGCAGGTACAGGGGGACGGAGACCCAGTACTTC.

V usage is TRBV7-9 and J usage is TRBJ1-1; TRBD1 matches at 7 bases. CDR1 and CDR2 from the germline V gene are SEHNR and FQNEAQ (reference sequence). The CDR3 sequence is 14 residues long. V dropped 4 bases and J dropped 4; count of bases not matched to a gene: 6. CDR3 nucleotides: TGTGCCAGCAGCTCCCCTCAGGGGGGCACTGAAGCTTTCTTT. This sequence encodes CASSSPQGGTEAFF.

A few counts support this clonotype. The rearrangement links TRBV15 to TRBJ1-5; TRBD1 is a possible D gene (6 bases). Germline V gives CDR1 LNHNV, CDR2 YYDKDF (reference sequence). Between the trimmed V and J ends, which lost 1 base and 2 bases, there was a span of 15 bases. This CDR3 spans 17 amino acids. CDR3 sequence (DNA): TGTGCCACCAGCAGAGGAGGTGGGGGCGTACGCAATCAGCCCCAGCATTTT. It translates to CATSRGGGGVRNQPQHF.

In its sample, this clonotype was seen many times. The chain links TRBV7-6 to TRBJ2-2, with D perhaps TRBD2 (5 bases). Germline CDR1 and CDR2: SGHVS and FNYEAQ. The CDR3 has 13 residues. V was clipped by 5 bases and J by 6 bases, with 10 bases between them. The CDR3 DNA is TGTGCCAGCAGCGAGCGGCGGGCCGGGGAGCTGTTTTTT. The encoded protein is CASSERRAGELFF.

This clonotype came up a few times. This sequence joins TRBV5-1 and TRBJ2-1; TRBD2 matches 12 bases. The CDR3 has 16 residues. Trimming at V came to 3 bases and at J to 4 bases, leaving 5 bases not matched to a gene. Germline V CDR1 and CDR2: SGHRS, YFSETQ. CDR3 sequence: CASSSLLAGGYNEQFF. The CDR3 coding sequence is TGCGCCAGCAGCTCGCTACTAGCGGGGGGATACAATGAGCAGTTCTTC.

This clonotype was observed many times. The CDR3 region has the DNA TGTGCCAGCAGTGAAAAGGCCGTAGCCTACGAGCAGTACTTC. Translating gives CASSEKAVAYEQYF. The rearrangement uses TRBV6-1 and TRBJ2-7; no reliable D call. V shed 2 bases and J shed 2 bases, with 10 bases lying between them. CDR1 and CDR2 (germline): MNHNS, SASEGT. This CDR3 is built from 14 residues.

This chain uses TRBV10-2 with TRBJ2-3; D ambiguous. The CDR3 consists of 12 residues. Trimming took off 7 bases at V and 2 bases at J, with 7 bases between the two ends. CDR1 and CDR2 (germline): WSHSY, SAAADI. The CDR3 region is CASTQDTDTQYF. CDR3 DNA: TGCGCCAGCACTCAAGACACAGATACGCAGTATTTT.

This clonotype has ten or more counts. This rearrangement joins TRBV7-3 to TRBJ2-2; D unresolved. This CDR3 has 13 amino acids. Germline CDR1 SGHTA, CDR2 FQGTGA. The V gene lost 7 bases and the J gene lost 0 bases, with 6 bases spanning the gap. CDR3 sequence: CASTLANTGELFF. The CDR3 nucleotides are TGTGCCAGCACTCTAGCGAACACCGGGGAGCTGTTTTTT.

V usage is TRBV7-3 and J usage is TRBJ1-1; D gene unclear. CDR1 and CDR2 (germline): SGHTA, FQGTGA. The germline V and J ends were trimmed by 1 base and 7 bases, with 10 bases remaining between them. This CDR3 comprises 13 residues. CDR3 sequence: CASSLRHGFEAFF. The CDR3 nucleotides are TGTGCCAGCAGCTTAAGGCATGGGTTTGAAGCTTTCTTT.

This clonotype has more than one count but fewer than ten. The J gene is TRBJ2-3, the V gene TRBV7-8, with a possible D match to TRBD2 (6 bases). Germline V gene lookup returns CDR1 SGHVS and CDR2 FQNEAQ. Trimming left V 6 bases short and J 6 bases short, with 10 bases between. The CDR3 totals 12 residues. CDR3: CASRWGVDTQYF. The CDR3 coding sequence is TGTGCCAGCAGATGGGGGGTGGATACGCAGTATTTT.

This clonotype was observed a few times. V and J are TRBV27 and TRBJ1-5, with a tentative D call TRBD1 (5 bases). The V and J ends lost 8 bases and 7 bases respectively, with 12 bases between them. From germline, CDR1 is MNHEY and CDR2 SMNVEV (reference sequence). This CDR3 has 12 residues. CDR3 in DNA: TGTGCCAGCGGCCGGGGGGGACAGCCCCAGCATTTT. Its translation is CASGRGGQPQHF.

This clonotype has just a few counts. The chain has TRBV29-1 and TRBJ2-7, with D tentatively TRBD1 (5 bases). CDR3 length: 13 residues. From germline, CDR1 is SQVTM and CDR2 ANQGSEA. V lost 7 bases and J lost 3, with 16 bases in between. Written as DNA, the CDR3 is TGCAGCGCCTCGCGTGGGGCTGACTACGAGCAGTACTTC. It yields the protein CSASRGADYEQYF.

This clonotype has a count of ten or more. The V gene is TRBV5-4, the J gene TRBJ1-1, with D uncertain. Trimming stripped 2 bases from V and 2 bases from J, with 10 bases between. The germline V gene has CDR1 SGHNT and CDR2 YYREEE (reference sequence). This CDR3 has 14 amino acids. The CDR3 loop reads CASSFQGRNTEAFF. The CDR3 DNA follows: TGTGCCAGCAGCTTCCAAGGGCGTAACACTGAAGCTTTCTTT.

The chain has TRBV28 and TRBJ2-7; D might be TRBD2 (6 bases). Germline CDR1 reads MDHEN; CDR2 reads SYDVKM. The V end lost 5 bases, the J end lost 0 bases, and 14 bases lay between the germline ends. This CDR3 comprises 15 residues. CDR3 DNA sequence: TGTGCCAGCAGTCCATTCCCCGGGAGCTCCTACGAGCAGTACTTC. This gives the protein CASSPFPGSSYEQYF.

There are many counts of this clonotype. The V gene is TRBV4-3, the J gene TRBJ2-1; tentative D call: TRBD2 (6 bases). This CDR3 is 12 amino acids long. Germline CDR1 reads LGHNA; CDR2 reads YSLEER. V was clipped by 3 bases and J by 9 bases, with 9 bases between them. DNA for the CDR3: TGCGCCAGCAGCCAGGGGACTGGTGAGCAGTTCTTC. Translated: CASSQGTGEQFF.

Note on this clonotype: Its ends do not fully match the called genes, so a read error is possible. The CDR3 sequence: CASSIVLAGGTEPATF. The CDR3 DNA reads TGTGCCAGTAGTATAGTACTAGCGGGAGGGACCGAACCTGCAACCTTT. The V gene is TRBV19, the J gene TRBJ2-3; 13 bases are a match to TRBD2. The CDR3 totals 16 residues. CDR1 is LNHDA, CDR2 SQIVND, per germline (reference sequence).

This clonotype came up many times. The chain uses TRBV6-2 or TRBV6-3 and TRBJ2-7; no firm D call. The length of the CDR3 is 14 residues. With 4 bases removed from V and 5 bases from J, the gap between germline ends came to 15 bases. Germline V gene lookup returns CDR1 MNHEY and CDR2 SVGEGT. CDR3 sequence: CASSFRAQKNEQYF. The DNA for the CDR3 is TGTGCCAGCAGTTTTCGAGCCCAAAAGAACGAGCAGTACTTC.

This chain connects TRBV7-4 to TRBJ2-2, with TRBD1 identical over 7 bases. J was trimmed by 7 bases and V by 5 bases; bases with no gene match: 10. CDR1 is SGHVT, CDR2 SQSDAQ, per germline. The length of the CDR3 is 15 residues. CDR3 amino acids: CASSMTGIRVGELFF. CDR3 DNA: TGTGCCAGCAGCATGACAGGGATTCGAGTCGGGGAGCTGTTTTTT. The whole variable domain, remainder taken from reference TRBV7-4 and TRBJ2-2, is GAGVSQSPRYKVAKRGRDVALRCDSISGHVTLYWYRQTLGQGSEVLTYSQSDAQRDKSGRPSGRFSAERPERSVSTLKIQRTEQGDSAVYLCASSMTGIRVGELFFGEGSRLTVL.

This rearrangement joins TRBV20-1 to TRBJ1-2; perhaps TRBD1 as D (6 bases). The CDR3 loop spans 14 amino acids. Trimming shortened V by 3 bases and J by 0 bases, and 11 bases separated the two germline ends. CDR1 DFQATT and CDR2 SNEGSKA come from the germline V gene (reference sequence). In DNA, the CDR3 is TGCAGTGCTAGGCGGGACAAAGCTAACTATGGCTACACCTTC. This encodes CSARRDKANYGYTF.

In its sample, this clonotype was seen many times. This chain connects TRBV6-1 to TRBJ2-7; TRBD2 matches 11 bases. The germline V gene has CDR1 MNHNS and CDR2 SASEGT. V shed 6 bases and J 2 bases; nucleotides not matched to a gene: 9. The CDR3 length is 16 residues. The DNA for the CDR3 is TGTGCCAGCAGACTCCGGACTAGCGGGTACACCTACGAGCAGTACTTC. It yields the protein CASRLRTSGYTYEQYF.

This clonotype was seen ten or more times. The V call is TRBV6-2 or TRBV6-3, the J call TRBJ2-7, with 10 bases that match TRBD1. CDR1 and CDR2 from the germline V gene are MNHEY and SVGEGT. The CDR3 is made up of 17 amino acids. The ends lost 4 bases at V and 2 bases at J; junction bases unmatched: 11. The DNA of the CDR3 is TGTGCCAGCAGTTTCCGGGACAGGGGAGTTGGCACCTACGAGCAGTACTTC. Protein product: CASSFRDRGVGTYEQYF.

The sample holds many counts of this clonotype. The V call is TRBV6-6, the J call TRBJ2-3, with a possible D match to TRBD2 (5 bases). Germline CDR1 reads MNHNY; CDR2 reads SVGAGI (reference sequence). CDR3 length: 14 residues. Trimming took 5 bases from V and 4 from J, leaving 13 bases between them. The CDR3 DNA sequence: TGTGCCAGCAGTATACTAGGCAGGTCAGATACGCAGTATTTT. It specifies CASSILGRSDTQYF.

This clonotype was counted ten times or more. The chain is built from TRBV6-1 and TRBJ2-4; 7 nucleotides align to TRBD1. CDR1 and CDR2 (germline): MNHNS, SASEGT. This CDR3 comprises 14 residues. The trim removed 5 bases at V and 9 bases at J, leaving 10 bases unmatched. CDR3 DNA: TGTGCCAGCAGTTTGGACAGGCTTAAGGGCATTCAGTACTTC. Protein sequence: CASSLDRLKGIQYF.

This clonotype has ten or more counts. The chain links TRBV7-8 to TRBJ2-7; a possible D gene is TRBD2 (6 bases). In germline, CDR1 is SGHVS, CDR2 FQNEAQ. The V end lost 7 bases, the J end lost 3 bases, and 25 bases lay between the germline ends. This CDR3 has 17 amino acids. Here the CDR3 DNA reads TGTGCCAGCAACATCCGACCCTTACTAGCTGACTGCTACGAGCAGTACTTC. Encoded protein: CASNIRPLLADCYEQYF.

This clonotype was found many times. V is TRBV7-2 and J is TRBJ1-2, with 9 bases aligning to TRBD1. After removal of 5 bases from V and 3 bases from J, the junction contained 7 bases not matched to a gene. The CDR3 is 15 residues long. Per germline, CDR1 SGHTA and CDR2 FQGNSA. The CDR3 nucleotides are TGTGCCAGCAGCCCTAGGACAGGGGTCTACTATGGCTACACCTTC. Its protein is CASSPRTGVYYGYTF.

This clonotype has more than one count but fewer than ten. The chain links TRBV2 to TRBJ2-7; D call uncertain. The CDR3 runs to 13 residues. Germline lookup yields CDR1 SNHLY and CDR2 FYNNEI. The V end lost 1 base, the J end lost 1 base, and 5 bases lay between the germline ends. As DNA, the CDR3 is TGTGCCAGCAGTGAAGTCTGGTCCTACGAGCAGTACTTC. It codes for CASSEVWSYEQYF.